The 26 T cell receptor beta chains below all came from one sample that was sequenced in a study of OX40 agonist ivuxolimab in advanced cancers. Library construction relied on the immunoSEQ multiplex PCR assay. Not all clones reach the TCRdb copy of this immuneACCESS table, which keeps in-frame sequences only. Checked studies attribute under half of the gap to unresolved V genes and leave the rest unexplained. This sample comprises about 98,000 clones, around 85% of them detected only once. The ten largest clones represent approximately 0.49% of the sample. The sequencing here drew on CD4+ or CD8+ T cells sorted from blood, taken in a trial of the OX40 agonist ivuxolimab. The receptors were sampled from an adult with an advanced solid tumor such as melanoma, head and neck, liver or kidney cancer.

CDR3: CASSPGVGGLETQYF. CDR3 DNA: TGTGCCAGCAGCCCAGGGGTGGGGGGGCTTGAGACCCAGTACTTC. The chain recombines TRBV6-1 with TRBJ2-5, with D maybe TRBD2 (7 bases). V was clipped by 6 bases and J by 5 bases, with 19 bases between them. The CDR3 is 15 amino acids. Germline values: CDR1 MNHNS, CDR2 SASEGT.

The chain employs TRBV28 and TRBJ2-7; 10 bases align to TRBD1. The germline V gene encodes CDR1 MDHEN and CDR2 SYDVKM. The CDR3 runs 15 residues. The ends lost 5 bases at V and 0 bases at J; junction bases unmatched: 4. The CDR3 DNA reads TGTGCCAGCAGTGCGGGACAGGGGTACTCCTACGAGCAGTACTTC. Its protein is CASSAGQGYSYEQYF. Supplemented by reference TRBV28 and TRBJ2-7, the full variable domain reads DVKVTQSSRYLVKRTGEKVFLECVQDMDHENMFWYRQDPGLGLRLIYFSYDVKMKEKGDIPEGYSVSREKKERFSLILESASTNQTSMYLCASSAGQGYSYEQYFGPGTRLTVT.

This clone was observed a handful of times. The J gene is TRBJ2-7, the V gene TRBV6-6; D possibly corresponds to TRBD2 (6 bases). The CDR3 sequence is 14 residues long. V dropped 4 bases and J dropped 4 bases, with 14 bases sitting between them. Per germline, CDR1 MNHNY and CDR2 SVGAGI (reference sequence). CDR3 in amino acids: CASSSLVGRYEQYF. CDR3 bases: TGTGCCAGCAGTTCACTAGTGGGGAGGTACGAGCAGTACTTC.

V and J are TRBV7-9 and TRBJ2-5, with TRBD2 matching 8 bases. The CDR3 spans 13 residues. V shed 5 bases, J shed 5 bases, and the junction held 4 bases outside the gene matches. Germline V gene lookup returns CDR1 SEHNR and CDR2 FQNEAQ (reference sequence). DNA for the CDR3: TGTGCCAGCAGCACCTCGGGGGGGGAGACCCAGTACTTC. Its protein is CASSTSGGETQYF. Together with reference TRBV7-9 and TRBJ2-5, the CDR3 gives the full variable domain: DTGVSQNPRHKITKRGQNVTFRCDPISEHNRLYWYRQTLGQGPEFLTYFQNEAQLEKSRLLSDRFSAERPKGSFSTLEIQRTEQGDSAMYLCASSTSGGETQYFGPGTRLLVL.

Worth noting for this clone: This sample also contains other DNA sequences that code for the same CDR3. The chain carries TRBV5-1 and TRBJ1-2; 7 bases agree with TRBD1. Unmatched junction bases numbered 3, after V lost 0 bases and J lost 4 bases. In germline, CDR1 is SGHRS, CDR2 YFSETQ. The CDR3 is 14 residues long. This CDR3 is CASSLGQGVYGYTF. The CDR3 nucleotides read TGCGCCAGCAGCTTGGGACAGGGCGTCTATGGCTACACCTTC.

The rearrangement joins TRBV7-2 to TRBJ1-1; D is ambiguous. Germline loops: CDR1 SGHTA, CDR2 FQGNSA. There are 14 residues in the CDR3. With 2 bases removed from V and 4 bases from J, the gap between germline ends came to 11 bases. The CDR3 coding sequence is TGTGCCAGCAGCTTACACGGCAGAAGCACTGAAGCTTTCTTT. As protein: CASSLHGRSTEAFF.

The gene calls are TRBV28 and TRBJ1-4, with TRBD1 as a possible D gene (5 bases). From germline, CDR1 is MDHEN and CDR2 SYDVKM. This CDR3 contains 16 residues. The V and J ends lost 9 bases and 3 bases respectively, with 20 bases between them. The CDR3 bases are TGTGCCAGTTGGACTAATAGGGACGGTCCTAATGAAAAACTGTTTTTT. It specifies CASWTNRDGPNEKLFF. The full variable domain, in which reference TRBV28 and TRBJ1-4 provide the parts outside the CDR3, is DVKVTQSSRYLVKRTGEKVFLECVQDMDHENMFWYRQDPGLGLRLIYFSYDVKMKEKGDIPEGYSVSREKKERFSLILESASTNQTSMYLCASWTNRDGPNEKLFFGSGTQLSVL.

In DNA form, the CDR3 reads TGTGCCAGCAGCGTAGAGGGCCAGGGGGTTTCGGGGACTGAAGCTTTCTTT. Protein product: CASSVEGQGVSGTEAFF. The V and J genes are TRBV9 and TRBJ1-1; 7 bases fit TRBD1. Germline trimming cut 0 bases from V and 5 bases from J; bases unmatched to any gene: 13. CDR1 SGDLS and CDR2 YYNGEE come from the germline V gene. The CDR3 has 17 amino acids.

The chain combines TRBV7-8 with TRBJ1-6, with D possibly matching TRBD1 (5 bases). V was shortened by 7 bases and J by 10 bases, with 20 bases between the two germline ends. The V gene's germline CDR1 is SGHVS and CDR2 FQNEAQ. The CDR3 has 15 amino acids. The CDR3 loop reads CASTPREGHGSPLHF. The CDR3 DNA is TGTGCCAGCACCCCACGAGAGGGGCACGGCTCACCCCTCCACTTT.

Note on this clone: The sample holds other DNA sequences that translate to the same CDR3. The chain is built from TRBV15 and TRBJ1-5, with unresolved D. V lost 0 bases, J lost 2 bases, and 5 bases lay in between. The CDR3 is 14 amino acids. Germline CDR1 LNHNV, CDR2 YYDKDF (reference sequence). CDR3 nucleotide sequence: TGTGCCACCAGCAGAGATCGGGGCAATCAGCCCCAGCATTTT. Protein: CATSRDRGNQPQHF.

The chain has TRBV6-1 and TRBJ2-7, with D unclear. The CDR3 runs to 13 residues. Germline values: CDR1 MNHNS, CDR2 SASEGT. V was shortened by 6 bases and J by 2 bases, with 11 bases between the two germline ends. CDR3 sequence (DNA): TGTGCCAGCAGCCGCGACGGAGCCTACGAGCAGTACTTC. This encodes CASSRDGAYEQYF.

The chain links TRBV7-2 to TRBJ2-3; D is unclear. CDR1 is SGHTA and CDR2 is FQGNSA in the germline V gene. The CDR3 loop spans 12 amino acids. Trimming shortened V by 2 bases and J by 4 bases, and 4 bases separated the two germline ends. The CDR3, as DNA: TGTGCCAGCAGCTTAATCTCAGATACGCAGTATTTT. Its protein product is CASSLISDTQYF. Filled out from reference TRBV7-2 and TRBJ2-3, the complete variable domain reads GAGVSQSPSNKVTEKGKDVELRCDPISGHTALYWYRQSLGQGLEFLIYFQGNSAPDKSGLPSDRFSAERTGGSVSTLTIQRTQQEDSAVYLCASSLISDTQYFGPGTRLTVL.

J is TRBJ1-5 and V is TRBV15; D possibly corresponds to TRBD1 (6 bases). Deletions cut 3 bases from V and 6 bases from J, with 15 bases between. From germline, CDR1 is LNHNV and CDR2 YYDKDF (reference sequence). This CDR3 has 15 amino acids. The CDR3: CATSSLRGVGQPQHF. The CDR3, as DNA: TGTGCCACCAGCAGTCTAAGGGGGGTAGGTCAGCCCCAGCATTTT.

The chain joins TRBV5-1 to TRBJ2-7; D tentatively fits TRBD1 or TRBD2 (5 bases each). The V end was cut by 5 bases, the J end by 1 base, with 13 bases between. The CDR3 covers 14 residues. Germline CDR1 SGHRS, CDR2 YFSETQ. CDR3 DNA: TGCGCCAGCAGAGTGGGGCCGGGGTCCTACGAGCAGTACTTC. Its translation is CASRVGPGSYEQYF.

Only one count was recorded for this clone. V usage is TRBV5-1 and J usage is TRBJ1-2; 7 positions agree with TRBD1. Germline V CDR1 and CDR2: SGHRS, YFSETQ. V shed 0 bases and J 8 bases; nucleotides not matched to a gene: 10. The CDR3 loop spans 15 amino acids. The CDR3 nucleotides are TGCGCCAGCAGCTTGGGTGACAGGGACAAGGGAGGCTACACCTTC. Amino acids: CASSLGDRDKGGYTF.

The V call is TRBV5-1, the J call TRBJ2-5; TRBD2 matches at 8 bases. Trimming removed 3 bases from V and 0 bases from J; junction bases left unmatched: 4. The length of the CDR3 is 15 residues. CDR1 and CDR2 (germline): SGHRS, YFSETQ. The CDR3, as DNA: TGCGCCAGCAGCTCGGGGGGGACCAACCAAGAGACCCAGTACTTC. Translating it yields CASSSGGTNQETQYF.

The chain is built from TRBV5-8 and TRBJ1-2; the D gene is possibly TRBD1 (5 bases). Looked up from germline, CDR1 is SGHTS and CDR2 is YDEGEE. V lost 4 bases to trimming and J lost 1 base, with 17 bases between them. The CDR3 has 16 amino acids. CDR3 residues: CASSRPGTERNYGYTF. The CDR3 DNA follows: TGTGCCAGCAGCCGCCCTGGGACGGAGCGTAACTATGGCTACACCTTC. Supplemented by reference TRBV5-8 and TRBJ1-2, the full variable domain reads EAGVTQSPTHLIKTRGQQATLRCSPISGHTSVYWYQQALGLGLQFLLWYDEGEERNRGNFPPRFSGRQFPNYSSELNVNALELEDSALYLCASSRPGTERNYGYTFGSGTRLTVV.

The chain recombines TRBV7-9 with TRBJ1-3, with D possibly being TRBD1 (5 bases). Trimming pared 1 base from V and 2 bases from J, leaving 6 bases between. The CDR3 totals 14 residues. The germline CDR1 and CDR2 sequences are SEHNR and FQNEAQ (reference sequence). The CDR3 DNA is TGTGCCAGCAGCTTAGAACAGGCTGGAAACACCATATATTTT. Its translation: CASSLEQAGNTIYF.

The rearrangement links TRBV5-6 to TRBJ2-2; D remains unclear. V was cut by 5 bases and J by 9 bases, with 14 bases left in between. Germline loops: CDR1 SGHDT, CDR2 YYEEEE. CDR3 length: 13 amino acids. The CDR3 region is CASSSQSVRELFF. The CDR3 DNA sequence: TGTGCCAGCAGTTCCCAGTCGGTCCGGGAGCTGTTTTTT.

This chain joins TRBV7-8 and TRBJ1-2, with D uncertain. The V end was cut by 1 base, the J end by 4 bases, with 7 bases between. The CDR3 has 13 residues. CDR1 and CDR2 from the germline V gene are SGHVS and FQNEAQ. CDR3 DNA sequence: TGTGCCAGCAGCTTAGAGAGTGGCTATGGCTACACCTTC. This gives the protein CASSLESGYGYTF.

This chain connects TRBV18 to TRBJ1-2; D call uncertain. Germline V lookup: CDR1 KGHSH, CDR2 LQKENI. Trimming pared 4 bases from V and 4 bases from J, leaving 13 bases between. There are 14 residues in the CDR3. CDR3 protein: CASSQGRDLYGYTF. The CDR3 coding sequence is TGTGCCAGCTCACAAGGGAGGGATCTCTATGGCTACACCTTC.

The chain has TRBV5-4 and TRBJ2-5; the match to TRBD2 covers 8 bases. Looked up from germline, CDR1 is SGHNT and CDR2 is YYREEE (reference sequence). This CDR3 is 15 amino acids long. V lost 0 bases, J lost 5 bases, and 6 bases stayed unmatched. CDR3 in DNA: TGTGCCAGCAGCTTGGATGGCGGGGGGAGCGAGACCCAGTACTTC. Its protein is CASSLDGGGSETQYF.

The chain has TRBV7-2 and TRBJ2-2; TRBD1 might be the D (5 bases). V shed 5 bases and J shed 5 bases, with 12 bases lying between them. This CDR3 region has 14 residues. Germline CDR1 reads SGHTA; CDR2 reads FQGNSA. The CDR3 here is CASSPQGRTGELFF. The CDR3 DNA reads TGTGCCAGCAGCCCCCAGGGTAGAACCGGGGAGCTGTTTTTT.

V usage is TRBV7-2 and J usage is TRBJ1-2; D is uncertain. Trimming took 0 bases from V and 8 from J, leaving 16 bases between them. The V gene's germline CDR1 is SGHTA and CDR2 FQGNSA. CDR3 length equals 15 residues. CDR3 residues: CASSLAREASGGYTF. The CDR3 coding sequence is TGTGCCAGCAGCTTAGCTCGGGAGGCGTCGGGGGGCTACACCTTC.

The genes are TRBV6-4 and TRBJ2-3; D is perhaps TRBD1 or TRBD2 (5 bases each). The CDR3 length is 17 residues. CDR1 is MRHNA, CDR2 SNTAGT, per germline. V dropped 2 bases and J dropped 4 bases, with 19 bases sitting between them. The CDR3 nucleotides read TGTGCCAGCAGTGACACTAGTGGGGGATATTCTTCAGATACGCAGTATTTT. It specifies CASSDTSGGYSSDTQYF.

The J gene is TRBJ2-1, the V gene TRBV9, with a tentative D call TRBD2 (6 bases). V lost 4 bases and J lost 0, with 11 bases in between. CDR1 and CDR2 (germline): SGDLS, YYNGEE. The CDR3 has 15 residues. CDR3 sequence reads: CASSPGLSSYNEQFF. The CDR3 DNA follows: TGTGCCAGCAGCCCTGGACTAAGCTCCTACAATGAGCAGTTCTTC.